The 3 T cell receptor beta chains in this list originate from one sample, sequenced in a study of blood T cell repertoires in COVID-19. The table came from immunoSEQ multiplex PCR; TCRdb's copy has only in-frame clones and leaves some out. The sample shows tens of thousands of clones, over 60% of them seen only once. The sequencing sample was made of peripheral blood. Source of these receptors: an older man with COVID-19, enrolled during active disease.

The chain couples TRBV3-1 (or the pseudogene TRBV3-2) to TRBJ1-5; unclear D gene. The CDR3 has 13 residues. Trimming cost V 0 bases and J 11 bases, with 11 bases left between them. Germline V gene data show CDR1 as LGHDT and CDR2 as YNNKEL (reference sequence). In DNA form, the CDR3 reads TGTGCCAGCAGCCAAGAGGGCTGGTCGGCCCAGCATTTT. Translation: CASSQEGWSAQHF.

The chain links TRBV4-3 to TRBJ2-1; D is undetermined. CDR1 is LGHNA, CDR2 YSLEER, per germline. V was trimmed by 0 bases and J by 4 bases, leaving 16 bases between them. The CDR3 contains 17 residues. Written as DNA, the CDR3 is TGCGCCAGCAGCCAAGATGGCTCGGCGGCCATTTACAATGAGCAGTTCTTC. It yields the protein CASSQDGSAAIYNEQFF.

The chain couples TRBV5-1 to TRBJ2-1; possibly TRBD2 for D (6 bases). Trimming removed 1 base at V and 5 bases at J, with 13 bases between. This CDR3 contains 15 residues. Per the germline V gene, CDR1 is SGHRS and CDR2 is YFSETQ. As DNA, the CDR3 is TGCGCCAGCAGCTTGAGAGGCCCGGGGGACAATGAGCAGTTCTTC. It encodes CASSLRGPGDNEQFF. Using reference TRBV5-1 and TRBJ2-1 for the parts outside the CDR3, the full variable domain is KAGVTQTPRYLIKTRGQQVTLSCSPISGHRSVSWYQQTPGQGLQFLFEYFSETQRNKGNFPGRFSGRQFSNSRSEMNVSTLELGDSALYLCASSLRGPGDNEQFFGPGTRLTVL.